This T cell receptor (beta chain) is drawn from a study of blood T cell repertoires in COVID-19. Some clones are missing from TCRdb's copy, which holds only in-frame ones; the method was immunoSEQ multiplex PCR. This sample has about 160,000 clones; approximately 80% occur once, and the top ten carry 10% to 15%. Trimming removed 1 base from V and 4 bases from J, with 8 bases in between. This CDR3 has 13 amino acids. Germline V lookup: CDR1 SGDLS, CDR2 YYNGEE. This sequence originates from an older man who had recovered from COVID-19. The source material was peripheral blood. The chain has TRBV9 and TRBJ2-5; D uncertain. The CDR3 bases are TGTGCCAGCAGCGTAAAATCCGGAGAGACCCAGTACTTC. Translation: CASSVKSGETQYF.